The next 8 T cell receptor beta chains were all read from a single sample in a study of shared clonotypes between healthy human individuals. Clones were sequenced by immunoSEQ multiplex PCR, and TCRdb holds only the in-frame ones, with some missing. The profile covers about half a million clones, with about four fifths appearing a single time and roughly 13% taken by the ten largest. Input material: PBMCs. Receptor source: a woman in her 40s in good health. Some clones in this sample may be carry-over from other donors' samples.

The J gene is TRBJ2-6, the V gene TRBV19; unclear D gene. Deletions cut 7 bases from V and 0 bases from J, with 13 bases between. This CDR3 is 16 amino acids long. Germline values: CDR1 LNHDA, CDR2 SQIVND (reference sequence). This CDR3 reads CASMGGRRSGANVLTF. Here the CDR3 DNA reads TGTGCCAGTATGGGCGGCCGGCGCTCTGGGGCCAACGTCCTGACTTTC.

The chain combines TRBV23-1 with TRBJ1-5; no clear D. TRBV23-1 counts as an open reading frame of uncertain function. Trimming took off 0 bases at V and 4 bases at J, with 13 bases between the two ends. The CDR3 has 16 residues. As DNA, the CDR3 is TGCGCCAGCAGTCAATCGATAATCGGAGAAAATCAGCCCCAGCATTTT. Its translation: CASSQSIIGENQPQHF.

This clone was counted a single time. The chain links TRBV6-4 to TRBJ2-1; D is perhaps TRBD1 (6 bases). Germline V gene data show CDR1 as MRHNA and CDR2 as SNTAGT. The CDR3 consists of 13 residues. V was pared by 4 bases and J by 6 bases, with 10 bases between. The CDR3 region is CASSAQGLNEQFF. The CDR3 DNA reads as TGTGCCAGCAGTGCACAGGGTCTCAATGAGCAGTTCTTC.

The CDR3 bases are TGCAGCGTTGGTGGACAGGGAGACGGCTACACCTTC. This codes for CSVGGQGDGYTF. This rearrangement joins TRBV29-1 to TRBJ1-2; 8 bases align to TRBD1. The CDR3 is 12 residues long. With V trimmed by 4 bases and J by 8 bases, 6 bases remained unmatched. CDR1 SQVTM and CDR2 ANQGSEA come from the germline V gene. Using reference TRBV29-1 and TRBJ1-2 for the parts outside the CDR3, the full variable domain is SAVISQKPSRDICQRGTSLTIQCQVDSQVTMMFWYRQQPGQSLTLIATANQGSEATYESGFVIDKFPISRPNLTFSTLTVSNMSPEDSSIYLCSVGGQGDGYTFGSGTRLTVV.

Comments on this clone: The identical CDR3 is also encoded by other nucleotide sequences in the sample. The chain recombines TRBV5-1 with TRBJ1-3; D is perhaps TRBD1 (6 bases). This CDR3 has 16 amino acids. CDR1 is SGHRS, CDR2 YFSETQ, per germline. Deletions cut 0 bases from V and 0 bases from J, with 10 bases between. The CDR3 is CASSLEGGPSGNTIYF. The CDR3 region has the DNA TGCGCCAGCAGCTTGGAGGGGGGTCCCTCTGGAAACACCATATATTTT.

The chain couples TRBV4-3 to TRBJ1-1; D is undetermined. Germline CDR1 reads LGHNA; CDR2 reads YSLEER. V dropped 5 bases and J dropped 3 bases, with 10 bases sitting between them. This CDR3 has 13 residues. CDR3 region: CASSVQADTEAFF. The CDR3 DNA follows: TGCGCCAGCAGCGTTCAGGCAGACACTGAAGCTTTCTTT.

This chain links TRBV7-2 with TRBJ1-2, with TRBD1 as a possible D gene (5 bases). This CDR3 comprises 13 residues. The germline V and J ends were trimmed by 3 bases and 5 bases, with 10 bases remaining between them. In germline, CDR1 is SGHTA, CDR2 FQGNSA. The CDR3: CASSFPGLYGYTF. The CDR3 nucleotides are TGTGCCAGCAGCTTTCCGGGACTTTATGGCTACACCTTC.

This rearrangement joins TRBV30 to TRBJ1-5, with 7 bases identical to TRBD1. Losses at the gene ends were 1 base for V and 4 bases for J; bases not matched to a gene: 4. The CDR3 consists of 14 residues. CDR1 and CDR2 from the germline V gene are GTSNPN and SVGIG (reference sequence). In nucleotides, the CDR3 is TGTGCCTGGAGTGGGCTACAGGGGAATCAGCCCCAGCATTTT. This gives the protein CAWSGLQGNQPQHF.